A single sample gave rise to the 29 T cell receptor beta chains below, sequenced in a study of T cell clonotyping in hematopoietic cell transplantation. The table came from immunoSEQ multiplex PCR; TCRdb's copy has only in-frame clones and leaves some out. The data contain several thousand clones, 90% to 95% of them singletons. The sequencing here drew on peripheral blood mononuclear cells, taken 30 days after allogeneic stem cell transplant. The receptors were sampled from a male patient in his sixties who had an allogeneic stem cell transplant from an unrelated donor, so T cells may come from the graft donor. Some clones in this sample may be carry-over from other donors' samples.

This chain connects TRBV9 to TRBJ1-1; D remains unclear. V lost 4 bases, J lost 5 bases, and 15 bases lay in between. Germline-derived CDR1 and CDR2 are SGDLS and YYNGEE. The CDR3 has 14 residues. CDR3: CASSPGLGRTEAFF. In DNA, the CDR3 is TGTGCCAGCAGCCCCGGGTTAGGTAGGACTGAAGCTTTCTTT.

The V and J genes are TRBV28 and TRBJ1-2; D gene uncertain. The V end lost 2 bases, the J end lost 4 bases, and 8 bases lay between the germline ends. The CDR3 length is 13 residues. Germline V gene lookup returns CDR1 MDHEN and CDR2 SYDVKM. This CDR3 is CASSLIIFYGYTF. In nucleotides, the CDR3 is TGTGCCAGCAGTTTAATCATCTTCTATGGCTACACCTTC.

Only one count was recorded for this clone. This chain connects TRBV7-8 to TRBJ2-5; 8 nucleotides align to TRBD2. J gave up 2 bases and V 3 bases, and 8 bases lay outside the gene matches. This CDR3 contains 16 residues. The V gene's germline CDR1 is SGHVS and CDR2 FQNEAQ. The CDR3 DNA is TGTGCCAGCAGCTTCGTCAGGGTAGCGGGGCAAGAGACCCAGTACTTC. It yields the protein CASSFVRVAGQETQYF.

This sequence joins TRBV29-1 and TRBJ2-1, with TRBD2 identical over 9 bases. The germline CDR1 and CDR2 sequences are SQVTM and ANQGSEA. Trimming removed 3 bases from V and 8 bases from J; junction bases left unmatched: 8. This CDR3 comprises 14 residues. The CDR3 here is CSVELAGRRDEQFF. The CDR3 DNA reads TGCAGCGTTGAGCTAGCGGGAAGGCGGGATGAGCAGTTCTTC.

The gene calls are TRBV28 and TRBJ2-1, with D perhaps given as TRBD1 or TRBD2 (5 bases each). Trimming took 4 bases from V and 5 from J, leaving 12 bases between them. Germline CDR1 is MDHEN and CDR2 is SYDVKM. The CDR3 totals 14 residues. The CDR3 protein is CASSSRDGDNEQFF. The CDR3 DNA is TGTGCCAGCAGTTCCCGGGACGGGGACAATGAGCAGTTCTTC. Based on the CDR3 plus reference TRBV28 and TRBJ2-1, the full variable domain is DVKVTQSSRYLVKRTGEKVFLECVQDMDHENMFWYRQDPGLGLRLIYFSYDVKMKEKGDIPEGYSVSREKKERFSLILESASTNQTSMYLCASSSRDGDNEQFFGPGTRLTVL.

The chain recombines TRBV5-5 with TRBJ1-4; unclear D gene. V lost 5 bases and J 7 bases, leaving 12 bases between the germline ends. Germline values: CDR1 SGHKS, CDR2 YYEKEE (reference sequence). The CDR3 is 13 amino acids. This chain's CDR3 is CASRWRVAEKLFF. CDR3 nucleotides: TGTGCCAGCAGGTGGAGGGTTGCTGAAAAACTGTTTTTT.

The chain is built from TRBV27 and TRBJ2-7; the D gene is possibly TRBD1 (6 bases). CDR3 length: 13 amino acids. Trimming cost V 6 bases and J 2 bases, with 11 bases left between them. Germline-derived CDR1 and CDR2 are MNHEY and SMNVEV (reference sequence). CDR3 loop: CASSRTVTYEQYF. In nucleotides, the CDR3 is TGTGCCAGCAGCCGGACAGTGACCTACGAGCAGTACTTC.

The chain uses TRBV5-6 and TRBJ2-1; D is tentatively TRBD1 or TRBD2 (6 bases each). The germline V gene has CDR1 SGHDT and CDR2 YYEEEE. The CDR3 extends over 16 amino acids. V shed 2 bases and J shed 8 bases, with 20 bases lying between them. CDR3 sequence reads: CASSFRSRGRADEQFF. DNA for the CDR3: TGTGCCAGCAGCTTTCGGAGCCGGGGGCGAGCCGATGAGCAGTTCTTC.

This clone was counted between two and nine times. CDR3 region: CASSLDRWGSVYEQYF. For the CDR3, the DNA is TGTGCCAGCAGCTTAGATCGATGGGGTTCGGTCTACGAGCAGTACTTC. The chain is built from TRBV11-2 and TRBJ2-7; no clear D. The length of the CDR3 is 16 residues. Trimming cost V 0 bases and J 3 bases, with 15 bases left between them. CDR1 and CDR2 from the germline V gene are SGHAT and FQNNGV.

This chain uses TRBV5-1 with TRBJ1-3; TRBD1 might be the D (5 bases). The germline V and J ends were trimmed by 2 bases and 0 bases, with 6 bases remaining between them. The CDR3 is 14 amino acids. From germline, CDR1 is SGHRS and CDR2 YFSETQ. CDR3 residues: CASSFRDSGNTIYF. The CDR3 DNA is TGCGCCAGCAGCTTCAGGGACTCTGGAAACACCATATATTTT.

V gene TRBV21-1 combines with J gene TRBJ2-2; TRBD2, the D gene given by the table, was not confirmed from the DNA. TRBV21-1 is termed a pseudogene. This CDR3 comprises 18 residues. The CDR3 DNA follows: TGTGCCAGCCCGAAAAACCTCAAACTAGGAGGGAACACCGGGGAGCTGTTTTTT. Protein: CASPKNLKLGGNTGELFF.

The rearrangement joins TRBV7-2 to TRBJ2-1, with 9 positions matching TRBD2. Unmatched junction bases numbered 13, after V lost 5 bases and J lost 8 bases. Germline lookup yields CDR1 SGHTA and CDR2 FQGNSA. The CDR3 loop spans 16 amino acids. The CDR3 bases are TGTGCCAGCAGCGTTGCCTCCGGGACTAGCATGCATGAGCAGTTCTTC. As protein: CASSVASGTSMHEQFF.

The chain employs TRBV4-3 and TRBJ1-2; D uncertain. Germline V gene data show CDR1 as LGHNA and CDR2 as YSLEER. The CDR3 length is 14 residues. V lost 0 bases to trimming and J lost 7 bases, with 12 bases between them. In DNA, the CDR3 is TGCGCCAGCAGCCAAGAAGGATCCCGGGGTGGCTACACCTTC. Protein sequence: CASSQEGSRGGYTF.

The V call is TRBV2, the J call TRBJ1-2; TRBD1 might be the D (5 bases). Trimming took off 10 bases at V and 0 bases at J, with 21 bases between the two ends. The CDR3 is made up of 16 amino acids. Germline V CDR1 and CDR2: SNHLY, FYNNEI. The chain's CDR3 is CAILRGTGSSNYGYTF. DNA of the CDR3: TGTGCCATCCTTAGAGGGACCGGCTCATCTAACTATGGCTACACCTTC.

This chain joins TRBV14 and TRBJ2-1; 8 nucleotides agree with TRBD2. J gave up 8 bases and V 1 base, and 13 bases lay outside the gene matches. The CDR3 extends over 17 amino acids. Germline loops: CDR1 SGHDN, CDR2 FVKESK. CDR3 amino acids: CASSQVAWGLVLHEQFF. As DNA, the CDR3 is TGTGCCAGCAGCCAAGTTGCCTGGGGACTAGTCCTCCATGAGCAGTTCTTC.

DNA for the CDR3: TGTGCCAGCAGTGAATTCCCCCCCCGGGACAGGGGGGGCACTGAAGCTTTCTTT. Its translation is CASSEFPPRDRGGTEAFF. This chain uses TRBV25-1 with TRBJ1-1; 11 bases align to TRBD1. This CDR3 is 18 amino acids long. CDR1 and CDR2 (germline): MGHDK, SYGVNS. V was pared by 1 base and J by 4 bases, with 11 bases of the junction left unmatched.

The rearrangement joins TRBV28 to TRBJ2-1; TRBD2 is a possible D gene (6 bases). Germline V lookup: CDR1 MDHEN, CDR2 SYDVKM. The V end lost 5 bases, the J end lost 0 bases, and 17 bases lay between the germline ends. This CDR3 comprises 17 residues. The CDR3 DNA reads TGTGCCAGCAGTCCGGGGTGGGGGAGGAGCTCCTACAATGAGCAGTTCTTC. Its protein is CASSPGWGRSSYNEQFF.

CDR3 protein: CASSAPLSRGANVLTF. Here the CDR3 DNA reads TGTGCCAGCAGCGCGCCCTTATCACGGGGGGCCAACGTCCTGACTTTC. The chain combines TRBV9 with TRBJ2-6; no definite D call. CDR3 length equals 16 residues. The V end was cut by 3 bases, the J end by 4 bases, with 14 bases between. The germline V gene encodes CDR1 SGDLS and CDR2 YYNGEE.

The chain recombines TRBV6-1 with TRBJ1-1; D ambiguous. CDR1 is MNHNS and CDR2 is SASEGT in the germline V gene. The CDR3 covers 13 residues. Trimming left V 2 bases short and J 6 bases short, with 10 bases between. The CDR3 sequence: CASSETWLPEAFF. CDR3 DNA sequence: TGTGCCAGCAGTGAAACCTGGCTCCCTGAAGCTTTCTTT.

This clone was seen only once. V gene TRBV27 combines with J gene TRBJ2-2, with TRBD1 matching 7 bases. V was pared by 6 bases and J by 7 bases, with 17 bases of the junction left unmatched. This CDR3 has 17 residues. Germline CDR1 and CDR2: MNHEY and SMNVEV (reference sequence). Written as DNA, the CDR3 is TGTGCCAGCAGGAACCGGGACAGCCCGTGGGGTGACGGGGAGCTGTTTTTT. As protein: CASRNRDSPWGDGELFF.

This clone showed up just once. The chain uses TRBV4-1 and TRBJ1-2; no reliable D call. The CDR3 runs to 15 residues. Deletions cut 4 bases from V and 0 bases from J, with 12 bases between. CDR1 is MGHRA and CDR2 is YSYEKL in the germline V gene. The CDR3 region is CASSPQDQANYGYTF. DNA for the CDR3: TGCGCCAGCAGCCCCCAGGACCAGGCTAACTATGGCTACACCTTC.

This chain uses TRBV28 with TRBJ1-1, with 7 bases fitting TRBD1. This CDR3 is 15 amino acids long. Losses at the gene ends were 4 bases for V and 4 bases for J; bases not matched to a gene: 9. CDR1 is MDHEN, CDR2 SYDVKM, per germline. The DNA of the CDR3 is TGTGCCAGCAGTTCCCCCCAGGGGGTAGGCACTGAAGCTTTCTTT. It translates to CASSSPQGVGTEAFF.

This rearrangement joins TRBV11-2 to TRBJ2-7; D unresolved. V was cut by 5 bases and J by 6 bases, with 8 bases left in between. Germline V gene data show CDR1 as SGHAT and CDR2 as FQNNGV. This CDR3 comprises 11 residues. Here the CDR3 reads CASSPNREQYF. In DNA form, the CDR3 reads TGTGCCAGCAGCCCTAACCGCGAGCAGTACTTC.

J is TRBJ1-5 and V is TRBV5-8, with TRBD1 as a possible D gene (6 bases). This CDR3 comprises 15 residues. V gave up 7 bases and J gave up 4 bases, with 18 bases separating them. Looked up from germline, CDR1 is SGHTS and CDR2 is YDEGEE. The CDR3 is CASGRDNLGNQPQHF. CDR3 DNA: TGTGCCAGCGGCAGGGACAATCTGGGGAATCAGCCCCAGCATTTT.

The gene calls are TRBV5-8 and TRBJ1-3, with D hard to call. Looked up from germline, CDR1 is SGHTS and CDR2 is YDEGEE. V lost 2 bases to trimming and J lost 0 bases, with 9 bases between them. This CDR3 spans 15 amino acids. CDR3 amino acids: CASSFKGVSGNTIYF. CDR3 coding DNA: TGTGCCAGCAGCTTCAAAGGAGTCTCTGGAAACACCATATATTTT.

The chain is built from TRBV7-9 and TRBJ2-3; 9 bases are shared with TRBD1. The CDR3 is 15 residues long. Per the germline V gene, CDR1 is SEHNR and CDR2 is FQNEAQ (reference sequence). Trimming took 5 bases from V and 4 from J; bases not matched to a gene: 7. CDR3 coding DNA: TGTGCCAGCAGCCTCGGACAGGGGATGGCAGATACGCAGTATTTT. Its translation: CASSLGQGMADTQYF.

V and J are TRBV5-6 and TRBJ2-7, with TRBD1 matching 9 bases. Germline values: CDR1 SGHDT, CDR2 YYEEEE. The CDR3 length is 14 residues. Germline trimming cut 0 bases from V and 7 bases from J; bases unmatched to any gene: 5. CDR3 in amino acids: CASSLGDRVWEQYF. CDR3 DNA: TGTGCCAGCAGCTTGGGGGACAGGGTTTGGGAGCAGTACTTC.

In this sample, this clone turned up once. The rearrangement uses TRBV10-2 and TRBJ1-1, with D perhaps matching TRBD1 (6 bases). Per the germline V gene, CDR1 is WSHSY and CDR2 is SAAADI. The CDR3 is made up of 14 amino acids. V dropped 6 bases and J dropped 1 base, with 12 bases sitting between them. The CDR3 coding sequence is TGCGCCAGCAGAACCAGGGGATCGAACACTGAAGCTTTCTTT. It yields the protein CASRTRGSNTEAFF.

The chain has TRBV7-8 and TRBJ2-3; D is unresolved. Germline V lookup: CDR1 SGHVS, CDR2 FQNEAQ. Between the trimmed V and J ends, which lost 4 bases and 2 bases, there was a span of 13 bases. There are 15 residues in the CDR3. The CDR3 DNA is TGTGCCAGCAGCTACATCTCGGGCCCCACAGATACGCAGTATTTT. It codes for CASSYISGPTDTQYF.